These T cell receptor beta chains were read from a single sample in a study of T cells in Graves' hyperthyroidism and ophthalmopathy. From the multiplex PCR reads, TCRdb called clonotypes with MiXCR, one entry per CDR3 protein. The table lists some 420,000 distinct CDR3 sequences, roughly 15% of them singletons. Sequences were obtained from blood. Receptors originate from a woman aged 18-35 years with Graves' hyperthyroidism. Each CDR3 is given with its conserved first and last residue. D genes are given only for firm matches. Part of the rows lack a size; the others show once, few, many or a class for expanded clones.

v_gene: TRBV27
abundance: few
j_gene: TRBJ1-2
d_gene: .
CDR3nt: TGTGCCAGCAGTTCGGACCCCACTAACTATGGCTACACCTTC
CDR3aa: CASSSDPTNYGYTF

v_gene: TRBV12-3/TRBV12-4
abundance: many
j_gene: TRBJ2-1
d_gene: TRBD2
CDR3nt: TGTGCCAGCAGTCCATCGGGACTAGGATGGTCAAATGAGCAGTTCTTC
CDR3aa: CASSPSGLGWSNEQFF

v_gene: TRBV27
abundance: .
j_gene: TRBJ2-7
d_gene: .
CDR3nt: TGTGCCAGCAGTTTATCACGACAGGTTCGCGAGCAGTACTTC
CDR3aa: CASSLSRQVREQYF

v_gene: TRBV12-3/TRBV12-4
abundance: few
j_gene: TRBJ1-2
d_gene: .
CDR3nt: TGTGCCAGCAGTACCAAGGCGGGGGGTGGCGGCTACACCTTC
CDR3aa: CASSTKAGGGGYTF

v_gene: TRBV2
abundance: many
j_gene: TRBJ2-7
d_gene: TRBD2
CDR3nt: TGTGCCAGCAGTGGCCCACCTAGCGGCCGAACCTACGAGCAGTACTTC
CDR3aa: CASSGPPSGRTYEQYF

v_gene: TRBV6-1
abundance: many
j_gene: TRBJ2-1
d_gene: .
CDR3nt: TGTGCCAGCAGTTCGCTCATCGGCACCTACAATGAGCAGTTCTTC
CDR3aa: CASSSLIGTYNEQFF

v_gene: TRBV10-2
abundance: .
j_gene: TRBJ1-1
d_gene: .
CDR3nt: TGCGCCAGCAGTGAGCCCGGCGTGGGGGCTGAAGCTTTCTTT
CDR3aa: CASSEPGVGAEAFF

v_gene: TRBV19
abundance: few
j_gene: TRBJ2-1
d_gene: .
CDR3nt: TGTGCCAGTAGTATTACCGGACAAGGGCGCAATGAGCAGTTCTTC
CDR3aa: CASSITGQGRNEQFF

v_gene: TRBV24-1
abundance: .
j_gene: TRBJ2-1
d_gene: .
CDR3nt: TGTGCCACCAGTGATTCCCGACTAGTGAGTGAGCAGTTCTTC
CDR3aa: CATSDSRLVSEQFF

v_gene: TRBV28
abundance: few
j_gene: TRBJ1-2
d_gene: .
CDR3nt: TGTGCCAGCAGTTTAGCGTTAGGGGGGAACCCTGGCTACGCCTTC
CDR3aa: CASSLALGGNPGYAF

v_gene: TRBV25-1
abundance: few
j_gene: TRBJ1-3
d_gene: .
CDR3nt: TGTGCCAGCAGTGACCCCAGGGAGGGACCTGGAAACACCATATATTTT
CDR3aa: CASSDPREGPGNTIYF

v_gene: TRBV2
abundance: many
j_gene: TRBJ2-3
d_gene: .
CDR3nt: TGTGCCAGCAGGACGGGAGCGGATACGCAGTATTTT
CDR3aa: CASRTGADTQYF

v_gene: TRBV28
abundance: many
j_gene: TRBJ1-1
d_gene: .
CDR3nt: TGTGCCAGCTCGCGTTTTGGAAACACTGAAGCTTTCTTT
CDR3aa: CASSRFGNTEAFF

v_gene: TRBV29-1
abundance: .
j_gene: TRBJ2-3
d_gene: TRBD1
CDR3nt: TGCAGCGTTGGGGACAGGGTCACAGATACGCAGTATTTT
CDR3aa: CSVGDRVTDTQYF

v_gene: TRBV2
abundance: .
j_gene: TRBJ2-7
d_gene: TRBD2
CDR3nt: TGTGCCAGCAGCGGGGGGGGGGGCAGGAGGGTCTCCGAGCAGTACTTC
CDR3aa: CASSGGGGRRVSEQYF

v_gene: TRBV28
abundance: many
j_gene: TRBJ1-4
d_gene: .
CDR3nt: TGTGCCAGCAACCGCGGGGGGCACGAAAAACTGTTTTTT
CDR3aa: CASNRGGHEKLFF

v_gene: TRBV6-4
abundance: .
j_gene: TRBJ1-3
d_gene: .
CDR3nt: TGTGCCAGCAGGATGACAGAGACCTCTGGAAACACCGTATATTTT
CDR3aa: CASRMTETSGNTVYF

v_gene: TRBV28
abundance: few
j_gene: TRBJ1-5
d_gene: .
CDR3nt: TGTGCCAGCAGTTTCTCAGGGAAGCGGCAGCCCCAGCATTTT
CDR3aa: CASSFSGKRQPQHF

v_gene: TRBV20-1
abundance: many
j_gene: TRBJ2-1
d_gene: TRBD2
CDR3nt: TGCAGTGCTAGAGATCTTCCGGGAGGGGAGCAGTTCTTC
CDR3aa: CSARDLPGGEQFF

v_gene: TRBV20-1
abundance: many
j_gene: TRBJ2-7
d_gene: TRBD2
CDR3nt: TGCAGTGCGGTCGAGGGAGGGCCGCAGGAGCAGTACTTC
CDR3aa: CSAVEGGPQEQYF

v_gene: TRBV27
abundance: many
j_gene: TRBJ1-5
d_gene: .
CDR3nt: TGTGCCAGCAGGCTACTGGGAGCTGTTAGCAATCAGCCCCAGCATTTT
CDR3aa: CASRLLGAVSNQPQHF

v_gene: TRBV28
abundance: .
j_gene: TRBJ1-3
d_gene: TRBD1
CDR3nt: TGTGCCAGCAATCAGGGGGCTGGAAACACCATATATTTT
CDR3aa: CASNQGAGNTIYF

v_gene: TRBV7-9
abundance: many
j_gene: TRBJ2-5
d_gene: .
CDR3nt: TGTGCCAGCAGCTTAGAATCTTCCGAGACCCAGTACTTC
CDR3aa: CASSLESSETQYF

v_gene: TRBV18
abundance: .
j_gene: TRBJ2-1
d_gene: TRBD2
CDR3nt: TGTGCCAGCTCAACGGGACTAGCGGGATTTTACGATGAGCAGTTCTTC
CDR3aa: CASSTGLAGFYDEQFF

v_gene: TRBV10-3
abundance: many
j_gene: TRBJ2-7
d_gene: .
CDR3nt: TGTGCCATCAGTGACCTGAAAGTGGGAGGCCTCGACGAGCAGTACTTC
CDR3aa: CAISDLKVGGLDEQYF

v_gene: TRBV5-6
abundance: few
j_gene: TRBJ2-3
d_gene: TRBD2
CDR3nt: TGTGCCAGCAGCTTGAGGGCTAGCGGGAGATTCACAGATACGCAGTATTTT
CDR3aa: CASSLRASGRFTDTQYF

v_gene: TRBV18
abundance: .
j_gene: TRBJ1-2
d_gene: TRBD1
CDR3nt: TGTGCCAGCTCACCCTCACAGGGGAATGGCTACACCTTC
CDR3aa: CASSPSQGNGYTF

v_gene: TRBV15
abundance: few
j_gene: TRBJ2-7
d_gene: .
CDR3nt: TGTGCCACCAGCAGGCCAGGGAGCTACGAGCAGTACTTC
CDR3aa: CATSRPGSYEQYF

v_gene: TRBV20-1
abundance: many
j_gene: TRBJ2-3
d_gene: .
CDR3nt: TGCAGTGCTAGAGCACAACGGGCCAGTGCTAGCACAGATACGCAGTATTTT
CDR3aa: CSARAQRASASTDTQYF

v_gene: TRBV30
abundance: few
j_gene: TRBJ1-1
d_gene: .
CDR3nt: TGTGCCTGGATATCGTCGGAAGCTTTCTTT
CDR3aa: CAWISSEAFF

v_gene: TRBV4-1
abundance: .
j_gene: TRBJ2-1
d_gene: .
CDR3nt: TGCGCCAGCAGCCGAGATGAGACTAGACGAATTTACAATGAGCAGTTCTTC
CDR3aa: CASSRDETRRIYNEQFF

v_gene: TRBV6-1
abundance: .
j_gene: TRBJ2-1
d_gene: .
CDR3nt: TGTGCCAGCAGGGAAGTGGCGGAGACCCAGTTCTTC
CDR3aa: CASREVAETQFF

v_gene: TRBV5-1
abundance: .
j_gene: TRBJ2-5
d_gene: TRBD1
CDR3nt: TGCGCCAGCACCCTAGGGGGCCCCCCGGAGACCCAGTACTTC
CDR3aa: CASTLGGPPETQYF

v_gene: TRBV9
abundance: many
j_gene: TRBJ1-4
d_gene: TRBD1
CDR3nt: TGTGCCAGCAGCGAAGGACAGGACCTTAATGAAAAACTGTTTTTT
CDR3aa: CASSEGQDLNEKLFF

v_gene: TRBV6-2/TRBV6-3
abundance: many
j_gene: TRBJ1-4
d_gene: .
CDR3nt: TGTGCCAGCAGTTACAGACGGACGAGGGAAAAACTGTTTTTT
CDR3aa: CASSYRRTREKLFF

v_gene: TRBV9
abundance: .
j_gene: TRBJ2-3
d_gene: .
CDR3nt: TGTGCCAGCAGCGTAGGCCCGGGAACTCAAAGTAGCACAGATACGCAGTATTTT
CDR3aa: CASSVGPGTQSSTDTQYF

v_gene: TRBV7-9
abundance: many
j_gene: TRBJ2-1
d_gene: .
CDR3nt: TGTGCCAGCAGCTCACCAGGGTCAAGTCGCAATGAGCAGTTCTTC
CDR3aa: CASSSPGSSRNEQFF

v_gene: TRBV20-1
abundance: many
j_gene: TRBJ2-7
d_gene: .
CDR3nt: TGCAGTGCTAGAGATCTGGAGGGTATCTACGAGCAGTACTTC
CDR3aa: CSARDLEGIYEQYF

v_gene: TRBV6-1
abundance: few
j_gene: TRBJ2-1
d_gene: TRBD1
CDR3nt: TGTGCCAGCACCCAGATACAGGGACAGTCACTTTACAATGAGCAGTTCTTC
CDR3aa: CASTQIQGQSLYNEQFF

v_gene: TRBV29-1
abundance: .
j_gene: TRBJ1-1
d_gene: .
CDR3nt: TGCAGCGTTCTTAGAGTCCTGAACACTGAAGCTTTCTTT
CDR3aa: CSVLRVLNTEAFF

v_gene: TRBV3-1
abundance: many
j_gene: TRBJ2-7
d_gene: TRBD1
CDR3nt: TGTGCCAGCAGCCTGGGACAGGGGATGAACGAGCAGTACTTC
CDR3aa: CASSLGQGMNEQYF

v_gene: TRBV20-1
abundance: many
j_gene: TRBJ2-7
d_gene: .
CDR3nt: TGCAGTGCTAGAGACACTAGACGGGGAACGGGCTACGAGCAGTACTTC
CDR3aa: CSARDTRRGTGYEQYF

v_gene: TRBV10-3
abundance: few
j_gene: TRBJ2-7
d_gene: TRBD2
CDR3nt: TGTGCCATCAGTGAGGGGACTAGCGCCTACGAGCAGTACTTC
CDR3aa: CAISEGTSAYEQYF

v_gene: TRBV5-8
abundance: many
j_gene: TRBJ2-1
d_gene: .
CDR3nt: TGTGCCACCCCACAGGGACTTGAGCAGTTCTTC
CDR3aa: CATPQGLEQFF

v_gene: TRBV4-1
abundance: few
j_gene: TRBJ2-7
d_gene: .
CDR3nt: TGCGCCAGCAGCCAAGTTGAGGGGGACGAGCAGTACTTC
CDR3aa: CASSQVEGDEQYF

v_gene: TRBV10-3
abundance: .
j_gene: TRBJ2-1
d_gene: .
CDR3nt: TGTGCCATCAGTGATTGGCGTCCGAGCTCCTACAATGAGCAGTTCTTC
CDR3aa: CAISDWRPSSYNEQFF

v_gene: TRBV6-2/TRBV6-3
abundance: few
j_gene: TRBJ1-2
d_gene: TRBD1
CDR3nt: TGTGCCAGCAGTTCCCTCGGGACAGGCCTCTACACCTTC
CDR3aa: CASSSLGTGLYTF

v_gene: TRBV6-1
abundance: many
j_gene: TRBJ2-5
d_gene: TRBD2
CDR3nt: TGTGCCAGCAGTCGAATACTAGCGGGGTTCCAAGAGACCCAGTACTTC
CDR3aa: CASSRILAGFQETQYF

v_gene: TRBV12-3/TRBV12-4
abundance: many
j_gene: TRBJ1-5
d_gene: .
CDR3nt: TGTGCCAGCAGCCGGCGGGAGGGGCGAAGAGGTAGCAATCAGCCCCAGCATTTT
CDR3aa: CASSRREGRRGSNQPQHF

v_gene: TRBV20-1
abundance: .
j_gene: TRBJ2-1
d_gene: TRBD2
CDR3nt: TGCAGTGCTAGAATTAGCGGGAGGGCCGGCTACAATGAGCAGTTCTTC
CDR3aa: CSARISGRAGYNEQFF

v_gene: TRBV27
abundance: many
j_gene: TRBJ2-7
d_gene: .
CDR3nt: TGTGCCAGCAGTTTTGGGTCAGCCTACGAGCAGTACTTC
CDR3aa: CASSFGSAYEQYF